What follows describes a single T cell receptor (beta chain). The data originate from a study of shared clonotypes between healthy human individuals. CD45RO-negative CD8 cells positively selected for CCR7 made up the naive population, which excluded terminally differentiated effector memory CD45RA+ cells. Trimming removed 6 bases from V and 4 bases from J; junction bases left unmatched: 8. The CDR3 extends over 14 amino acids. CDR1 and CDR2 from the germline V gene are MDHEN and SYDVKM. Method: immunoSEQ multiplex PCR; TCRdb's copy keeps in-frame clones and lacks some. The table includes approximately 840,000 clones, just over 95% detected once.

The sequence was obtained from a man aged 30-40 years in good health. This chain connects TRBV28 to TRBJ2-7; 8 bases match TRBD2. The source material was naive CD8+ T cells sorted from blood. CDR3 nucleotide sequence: TGTGCCAGCAGCCATTCTAGCGGGTATTACGAGCAGTACTTC. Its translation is CASSHSSGYYEQYF.